What follows are 5 T cell receptor beta chains derived from one specimen sequenced in a study of T cells after yellow fever vaccination. TCRdb analysed the 5' RACE reads with MiXCR anew, one entry per CDR3 protein. The repertoire holds 100,000 to 150,000 distinct CDR3 sequences, with over 8% as singletons. The sample here was CD8+ T cells sorted from PBMCs, taken on the day of the yellow fever booster vaccination. These TCRs come from a man aged 18 to 35 who received the YFV17D yellow fever vaccine.

The rearrangement uses TRBV20-1 and TRBJ2-3; 7 bases align to TRBD2. Germline trimming cut 0 bases from V and 0 bases from J; bases unmatched to any gene: 6. The germline V gene has CDR1 DFQATT and CDR2 SNEGSKA (reference sequence). The CDR3 loop spans 16 amino acids. The CDR3 is CSARDTGGTSTDTQYF. For the CDR3, the DNA is TGCAGTGCTAGAGATACGGGGGGAACTAGCACAGATACGCAGTATTTT.

This rearrangement joins TRBV15 to TRBJ2-5, with D unclear. This CDR3 spans 15 amino acids. Trimming shortened V by 0 bases and J by 1 base, and 9 bases separated the two germline ends. Germline V gene data show CDR1 as LNHNV and CDR2 as YYDKDF (reference sequence). CDR3 sequence reads: CATSRELGAQETQYF. CDR3 sequence (DNA): TGTGCCACCAGCAGAGAACTTGGCGCCCAAGAGACCCAGTACTTC.

This clonotype was picked up many times. The gene calls are TRBV6-6 and TRBJ2-1, with unresolved D. Germline CDR1 and CDR2: MNHNY and SVGAGI (reference sequence). Trimming removed 5 bases at V and 2 bases at J, with 7 bases between. The CDR3 is made up of 13 amino acids. CDR3 nucleotide sequence: TGTGCCAGCAGTGTCGGAGCCTACAATGAGCAGTTCTTC. Its protein product is CASSVGAYNEQFF.

The V gene is TRBV9, the J gene TRBJ2-1; D is uncertain. The CDR3 extends over 15 amino acids. Trimming removed 0 bases from V and 2 bases from J, with 9 bases in between. Germline V CDR1 and CDR2: SGDLS, YYNGEE. In nucleotides, the CDR3 is TGTGCCAGCAGCGTAGACGCCGCAACCTACAATGAGCAGTTCTTC. This sequence encodes CASSVDAATYNEQFF.

This clonotype has ten or more counts. V and J are TRBV6-6 and TRBJ1-2; D is uncertain. Trimming stripped 7 bases from V and 3 bases from J, with 6 bases between. Germline V lookup: CDR1 MNHNY, CDR2 SVGAGI (reference sequence). This CDR3 is 11 amino acids long. The CDR3 reads CASTSYYGYTF. DNA for the CDR3: TGTGCCAGCACCTCATACTATGGCTACACCTTC.